This is a list of T cell receptor beta chains from one sample in a study of blood T cell repertoires in COVID-19. The assay was immunoSEQ multiplex PCR, and TCRdb's table has in-frame clones only and misses some. This sample has tens of thousands of clones, with about 80% found just once. Sequences were obtained from peripheral blood. These receptors originate from a man between 70 and 80 years old with acute or convalescent COVID-19. The CDR3 runs from the conserved cysteine through the conserved F or W.

>TRBV19|16|TRBJ2-2
CASSIQGGSGTGELFF
>TRBV9|16|TRBJ1-3
CASSVLGERSGNTIYF
>TRBV12-3/TRBV12-4|12|TRBJ1-2
CASSPLQGLNTF
>TRBV7-2|14|TRBJ1-6
CASRFRSVNSPLHF
>TRBV5-6|17|TRBJ2-7
CASSLDRGHLVSYEQYF
>TRBV28|14|TRBJ1-5
CASSTRQGGQPQHF
>TRBV7-9|15|TRBJ1-4
CASSSTGWSNEKLFF
>TRBV7-2|14|TRBJ2-7
CASSFDYRSYEQYF
>TRBV6-5|13|TRBJ1-5
CASSYSGRKPQHF
>TRBV2|14|TRBJ1-1
CASSFTGENTEAFF
>TRBV7-8|13|TRBJ1-2
CASSLGQNYGYTF
>TRBV28|16|TRBJ1-5
CASSLGLGTGNQPQHF
>TRBV2|13|TRBJ2-7
CASSYGGVSEQYF
>TRBV27|14|TRBJ2-3
CASRNAGGRDTQYF
>TRBV5-4|15|TRBJ2-1
CASSASGSSYNEQFF